Below, 27 T cell receptor beta chains from the same sample are listed, as sequenced in a study of blood T cell repertoires in COVID-19. Libraries were prepared by immunoSEQ multiplex PCR; TCRdb keeps only in-frame clonotypes and omits some of them. The data hold under 350,000 clones, with 85% observed a single time. The sample was peripheral blood. Receptors were obtained from a human donor in a cohort sampled during active COVID-19.

The V and J genes are TRBV5-3 and TRBJ2-6, with D possibly TRBD1 on 5 matching bases. TRBV5-3 is designated an ORF whose function remains uncertain. This CDR3 spans 18 amino acids. V lost 2 bases and J 0 bases, leaving 15 bases between the germline ends. CDR3 sequence reads: CARSLHQGALSGANVLTF. Written as DNA, the CDR3 is TGTGCCAGAAGCTTACACCAAGGGGCCCTCTCTGGGGCCAACGTCCTGACTTTC.

The chain combines TRBV20-1 with TRBJ1-2; D ambiguous. CDR1 is DFQATT and CDR2 is SNEGSKA in the germline V gene (reference sequence). V lost 3 bases to trimming and J lost 8 bases, with 16 bases between them. The CDR3 is 13 amino acids. The CDR3 loop reads CSASFSEQMGYTF. The CDR3 DNA sequence: TGCAGTGCTAGTTTTTCTGAGCAAATGGGCTACACCTTC.

This chain joins TRBV2 and TRBJ2-3, with D possibly TRBD1 on 5 matching bases. V lost 2 bases and J lost 0, with 9 bases in between. Germline V gene sequence: CDR1 SNHLY, CDR2 FYNNEI. The CDR3 runs 15 residues. CDR3 residues: CASSEQKGSTDTQYF. The CDR3 region has the DNA TGTGCCAGCAGTGAACAGAAGGGGAGCACAGATACGCAGTATTTT.

V and J are TRBV4-3 and TRBJ2-1; TRBD2 matches 9 bases. Looked up from germline, CDR1 is LGHNA and CDR2 is YSLEER. Losses at the gene ends were 1 base for V and 3 bases for J; bases not matched to a gene: 4. This CDR3 is 16 amino acids long. The chain's CDR3 is CASSQVASGIYNEQFF. The CDR3 region has the DNA TGCGCCAGCAGCCAAGTGGCTAGCGGGATCTACAATGAGCAGTTCTTC.

The rearrangement uses TRBV3-1 (or the pseudogene TRBV3-2) and TRBJ2-7; TRBD1 aligns across 8 bases. CDR1 and CDR2 (germline): LGHDT, YNNKEL (reference sequence). The CDR3 runs to 14 residues. V trimming: 2 bases; J trimming: 4 bases; junction bases outside the gene matches: 4. DNA of the CDR3: TGTGCCAGCAGCCAACAGGGGGCGGTGTACGAGCAGTACTTC. As protein: CASSQQGAVYEQYF.

This clone was found a few times. J is TRBJ1-5 and V is TRBV30; 8 nucleotides align to TRBD1. The CDR3 is 13 amino acids. The J segment lost 4 bases and the V segment lost 7 bases, leaving 6 bases of the junction unmatched. CDR1 GTSNPN and CDR2 SVGIG come from the germline V gene (reference sequence). In DNA, the CDR3 is TGTGCCTTTGACAGGGGTGGGAATCAGCCCCAGCATTTT. Its protein is CAFDRGGNQPQHF. Complete variable domain (other parts from reference TRBV30 and TRBJ1-5): SQTIHQWPATLVQPVGSPLSLECTVEGTSNPNLYWYRQAAGRGLQLLFYSVGIGQISSEVPQNLSASRPQDRQFILSSKKLLLSDSGFYLCAFDRGGNQPQHFGDGTRLSIL.

The chain combines TRBV27 with TRBJ1-2; 12 bases are a match to TRBD1. This CDR3 is 15 amino acids long. Germline assignment: CDR1 MNHEY and CDR2 SMNVEV (reference sequence). After removal of 6 bases from V and 7 bases from J, the junction contained 9 bases not matched to a gene. The DNA for the CDR3 is TGTGCCAGCAGCTCCCACCCGGGACAGGGGGCTGGCTACACCTTC. Translating it yields CASSSHPGQGAGYTF.

The table lists this clone with a few counts. This chain connects TRBV7-9 to TRBJ2-7, with 12 positions matching TRBD2. V was pared by 4 bases and J by 6 bases, with 1 base of the junction left unmatched. The germline V gene has CDR1 SEHNR and CDR2 FQNEAQ (reference sequence). This CDR3 region has 13 residues. CDR3 amino acids: CASSWTSGTEQYF. CDR3 DNA sequence: TGTGCCAGCAGCTGGACTAGCGGGACCGAGCAGTACTTC.

This clone was seen only a few times. V and J are TRBV19 and TRBJ1-1; tentatively, D is TRBD1 (6 bases). CDR1 LNHDA and CDR2 SQIVND come from the germline V gene (reference sequence). V lost 5 bases to trimming and J lost 5 bases, with 15 bases between them. This CDR3 spans 14 amino acids. The CDR3 protein is CASSFLQGSTEAFF. DNA for the CDR3: TGTGCCAGTAGTTTTTTACAGGGATCAACTGAAGCTTTCTTT.

The chain joins TRBV3-1 (or the pseudogene TRBV3-2) to TRBJ1-6, with D unresolved. The CDR3 contains 15 residues. The ends were cut back, 8 bases at V and 7 bases at J, with 18 bases in the middle. Germline CDR1 reads LGHDT; CDR2 reads YNNKEL (reference sequence). CDR3: CASAPSTAGNSPLHF. The CDR3 DNA is TGTGCCAGCGCCCCCTCTACGGCGGGGAATTCACCCCTCCACTTT.

The V call is TRBV5-1, the J call TRBJ1-4, with 9 nucleotides matching TRBD1. The CDR3 runs to 15 residues. The V gene's germline CDR1 is SGHRS and CDR2 YFSETQ. J was trimmed by 7 bases and V by 5 bases; bases with no gene match: 9. The CDR3 spells CASRSTGGAGEKLFF. The CDR3 coding sequence is TGCGCCAGCAGAAGCACAGGGGGCGCGGGTGAAAAACTGTTTTTT.

The chain couples TRBV10-3 to TRBJ2-1, with D perhaps matching TRBD1 (6 bases). Germline CDR1 reads ENHRY; CDR2 reads SYGVKD. The CDR3 is made up of 13 amino acids. For the CDR3, the DNA is TGTGCTCATAAAGGGACACTGTACAATGAGCAGTTCTTC. Translation gives CAHKGTLYNEQFF.

The CDR3: CASSPGTSGTYEQFF. The CDR3 nucleotides read TGTGCCAGCAGTCCGGGGACTAGCGGCACTTACGAGCAGTTCTTC. The J gene is TRBJ2-1, the V gene TRBV27, with 11 bases that match TRBD2. The CDR3 sequence is 15 residues long. V trimming: 5 bases; J trimming: 10 bases; junction bases outside the gene matches: 10. Germline CDR1 reads MNHEY; CDR2 reads SMNVEV (reference sequence).

V gene TRBV19 combines with J gene TRBJ2-1; 8 bases line up with TRBD2. After removal of 4 bases from V and 7 bases from J, the junction contained 9 bases not matched to a gene. The length of the CDR3 is 15 residues. CDR1 is LNHDA and CDR2 is SQIVND in the germline V gene (reference sequence). The CDR3 coding sequence is TGTGCCAGTAGTAGAGGTAGTAGCGGGGTTAATGAGCAGTTCTTC. As protein: CASSRGSSGVNEQFF.

The rearrangement links TRBV6-5 to TRBJ1-2, with TRBD1 matching 8 bases. The CDR3 consists of 13 residues. The trim removed 2 bases at V and 8 bases at J, leaving 4 bases unmatched. Per the germline V gene, CDR1 is MNHEY and CDR2 is SVGAGI. The CDR3 sequence is CASSYGQGRGYTF. DNA of the CDR3: TGTGCCAGCAGTTACGGACAGGGCCGGGGCTACACCTTC.

V is TRBV28 and J is TRBJ1-2; the match to TRBD1 covers 7 bases. Trimming removed 5 bases from V and 4 bases from J; junction bases left unmatched: 7. Germline values: CDR1 MDHEN, CDR2 SYDVKM. CDR3 length equals 14 residues. The CDR3, as DNA: TGTGCCAGCAGTCGGCCAGGGGGGAGCTATGGCTACACCTTC. Protein product: CASSRPGGSYGYTF.

The chain employs TRBV6-5 and TRBJ1-3; possible D gene TRBD1, 6 bases. Germline-derived CDR1 and CDR2 are MNHEY and SVGAGI. The CDR3 extends over 14 amino acids. Trimming removed 5 bases at V and 0 bases at J, with 8 bases between. CDR3 residues: CASSLTGSGNTIYF. As DNA, the CDR3 is TGTGCCAGCAGTCTGACAGGCTCTGGAAACACCATATATTTT.

The chain joins TRBV5-1 to TRBJ1-1, with D possibly being TRBD1 (5 bases). The CDR3 sequence is 14 residues long. Trimming stripped 2 bases from V and 5 bases from J, with 13 bases between. From germline, CDR1 is SGHRS and CDR2 YFSETQ. CDR3 protein: CASSLKGGVTEAFF. CDR3 bases: TGCGCCAGCAGCTTAAAAGGAGGGGTTACTGAAGCTTTCTTT. The variable domain in full, with the rest retrieved from reference TRBV5-1 and TRBJ1-1, is KAGVTQTPRYLIKTRGQQVTLSCSPISGHRSVSWYQQTPGQGLQFLFEYFSETQRNKGNFPGRFSGRQFSNSRSEMNVSTLELGDSALYLCASSLKGGVTEAFFGQGTRLTVV.

The chain has TRBV7-9 and TRBJ1-6; TRBD1 might be the D (5 bases). V lost 1 base, J lost 0 bases, and 10 bases lay in between. Per germline, CDR1 SEHNR and CDR2 FQNEAQ (reference sequence). This CDR3 is built from 17 residues. The DNA of the CDR3 is TGTGCCAGCAGCTTAGTTCAGGGCAGCTCCTATAATTCACCCCTCCACTTT. Its translation: CASSLVQGSSYNSPLHF.

This chain uses TRBV12-5 with TRBJ2-2, with D possibly TRBD2 on 6 matching bases. V was clipped by 6 bases and J by 4 bases, with 24 bases between them. This CDR3 has 18 amino acids. Per the germline V gene, CDR1 is LGHNT and CDR2 is FRNRAP. The CDR3 sequence is CASGSLPEAGEGTGELFF. CDR3 coding DNA: TGTGCTAGTGGCTCACTCCCCGAAGCGGGTGAGGGCACCGGGGAGCTGTTTTTT.

This clone was seen only a few times. This sequence joins TRBV6-1 and TRBJ2-2, with D perhaps matching TRBD1 (7 bases). With 1 base removed from V and 3 bases from J, the gap between germline ends came to 12 bases. Per the germline V gene, CDR1 is MNHNS and CDR2 is SASEGT. CDR3 length equals 16 residues. The CDR3 is CASSEGAGGYTGELFF. Written as DNA, the CDR3 is TGTGCCAGCAGTGAAGGGGCAGGGGGGTACACCGGGGAGCTGTTTTTT.

The chain has TRBV7-2 and TRBJ2-7; 11 bases line up with TRBD2. CDR1 and CDR2 (germline): SGHTA, FQGNSA. V shed 5 bases, J shed 2 bases, and the junction held 2 bases outside the gene matches. The CDR3 consists of 14 residues. In nucleotides, the CDR3 is TGTGCCAGCAGCGAACTAGCGGGAGCCTACGAGCAGTACTTC. This codes for CASSELAGAYEQYF.

The chain couples TRBV11-2 to TRBJ2-2, with D unclear. Trimming pared 1 base from V and 6 bases from J, leaving 9 bases between. The CDR3 extends over 14 amino acids. Germline values: CDR1 SGHAT, CDR2 FQNNGV. CDR3 amino acids: CASSLVSRPGELFF. As DNA, the CDR3 is TGTGCCAGCAGCTTAGTATCTAGGCCCGGGGAGCTGTTTTTT. The full variable domain, with the rest looked up from reference TRBV11-2 and TRBJ2-2, is EAGVAQSPRYKIIEKRQSVAFWCNPISGHATLYWYQQILGQGPKLLIQFQNNGVVDDSQLPKDRFSAERLKGVDSTLKIQPAKLEDSAVYLCASSLVSRPGELFFGEGSRLTVL.

As regards this clone: Other DNA sequences from this sample encode an identical CDR3 as well. This chain joins TRBV3-1 (or the pseudogene TRBV3-2) and TRBJ1-5; possible D gene TRBD1, 6 bases. With 3 bases removed from V and 9 bases from J, the gap between germline ends came to 9 bases. CDR3 length: 12 residues. CDR1 is LGHDT and CDR2 is YNNKEL in the germline V gene (reference sequence). The CDR3 region has the DNA TGTGCCAGCAGCCAGCCCAGGGGGCCCCAGCATTTT. As protein: CASSQPRGPQHF.

The chain joins TRBV7-2 to TRBJ2-5; 8 nucleotides align to TRBD2. This CDR3 has 15 amino acids. The J segment lost 5 bases and the V segment lost 5 bases, leaving 10 bases of the junction unmatched. CDR1 and CDR2 from the germline V gene are SGHTA and FQGNSA. CDR3 sequence reads: CASSPYRGGRETQYF. The CDR3 DNA reads TGTGCCAGCAGCCCTTACCGGGGCGGGAGGGAGACCCAGTACTTC.

As DNA, the CDR3 is TGTGCCAGCAGTTTCCTGGGCAGAAATAATTCACCCCTCCACTTT. It is translated as CASSFLGRNNSPLHF. V gene TRBV28 combines with J gene TRBJ1-6; D uncertain. The CDR3 is 15 amino acids. Germline CDR1 and CDR2: MDHEN and SYDVKM. V was shortened by 3 bases and J by 5 bases, with 11 bases between the two germline ends.

This chain links TRBV27 with TRBJ2-7; D call uncertain. V was clipped by 3 bases and J by 3 bases, with 15 bases between them. The CDR3 runs 15 residues. In germline, CDR1 is MNHEY, CDR2 SMNVEV (reference sequence). The CDR3 DNA sequence: TGTGCCAGCAGTTTGGGCTCCAACCCAAACTACGAGCAGTACTTC. Protein sequence: CASSLGSNPNYEQYF.